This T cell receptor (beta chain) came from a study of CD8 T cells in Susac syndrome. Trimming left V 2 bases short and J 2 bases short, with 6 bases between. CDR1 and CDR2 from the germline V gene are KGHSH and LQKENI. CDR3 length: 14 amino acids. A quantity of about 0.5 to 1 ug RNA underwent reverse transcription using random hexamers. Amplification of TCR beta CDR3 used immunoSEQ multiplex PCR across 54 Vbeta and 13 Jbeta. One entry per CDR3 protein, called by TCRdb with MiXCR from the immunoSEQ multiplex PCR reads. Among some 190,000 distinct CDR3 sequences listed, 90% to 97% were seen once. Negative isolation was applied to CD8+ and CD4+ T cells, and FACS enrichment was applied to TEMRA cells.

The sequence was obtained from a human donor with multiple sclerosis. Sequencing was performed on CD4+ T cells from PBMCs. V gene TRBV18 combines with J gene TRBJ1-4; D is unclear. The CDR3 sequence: CASSPSSTNEKLFF. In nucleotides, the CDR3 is TGTGCCAGCTCACCATCTAGTACTAATGAAAAACTGTTTTTT. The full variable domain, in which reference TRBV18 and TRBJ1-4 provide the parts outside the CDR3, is NAGVMQNPRHLVRRRGQEARLRCSPMKGHSHVYWYRQLPEEGLKFMVYLQKENIIDESGMPKERFSAEFPKEGPSILRIQQVVRGDSAAYFCASSPSSTNEKLFFGSGTQLSVL.